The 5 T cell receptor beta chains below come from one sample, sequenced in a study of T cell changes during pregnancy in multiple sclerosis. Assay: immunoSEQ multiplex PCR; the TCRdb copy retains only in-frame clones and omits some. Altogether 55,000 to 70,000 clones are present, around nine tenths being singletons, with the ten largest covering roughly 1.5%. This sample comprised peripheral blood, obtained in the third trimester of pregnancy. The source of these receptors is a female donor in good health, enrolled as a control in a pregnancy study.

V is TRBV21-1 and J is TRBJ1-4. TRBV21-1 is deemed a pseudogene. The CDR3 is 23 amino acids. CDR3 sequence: CASRGAVQGRESEYEVTNEKLFF. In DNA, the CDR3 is TGTGCCAGCAGGGGAGCGGTCCAGGGTCGGGAGTCTGAGTACGAGGTAACTAATGAAAAACTGTTTTTT.

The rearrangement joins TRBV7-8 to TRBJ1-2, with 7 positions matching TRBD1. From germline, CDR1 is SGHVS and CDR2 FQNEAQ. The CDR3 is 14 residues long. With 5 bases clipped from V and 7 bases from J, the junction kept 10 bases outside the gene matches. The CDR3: CASSRREGAAGYTF. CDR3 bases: TGTGCCAGCAGCCGTCGGGAGGGGGCGGCTGGCTACACCTTC.

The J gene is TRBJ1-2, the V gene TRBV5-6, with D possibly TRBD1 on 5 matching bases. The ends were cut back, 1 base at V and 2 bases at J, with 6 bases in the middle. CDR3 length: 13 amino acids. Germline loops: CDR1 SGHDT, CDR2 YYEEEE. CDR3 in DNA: TGTGCCAGCAGCTTGCGGGGGAACTATGGCTACACCTTC. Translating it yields CASSLRGNYGYTF. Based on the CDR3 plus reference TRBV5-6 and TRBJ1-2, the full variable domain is DAGVTQSPTHLIKTRGQQVTLRCSPKSGHDTVSWYQQALGQGPQFIFQYYEEEERQRGNFPDRFSGHQFPNYSSELNVNALLLGDSALYLCASSLRGNYGYTFGSGTRLTVV.

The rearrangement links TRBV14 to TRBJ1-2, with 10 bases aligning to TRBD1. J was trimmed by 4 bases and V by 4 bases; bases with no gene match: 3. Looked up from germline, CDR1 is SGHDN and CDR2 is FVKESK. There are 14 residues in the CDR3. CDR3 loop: CASSPGQGVYGYTF. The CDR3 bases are TGTGCCAGCAGCCCCGGACAGGGGGTCTATGGCTACACCTTC.

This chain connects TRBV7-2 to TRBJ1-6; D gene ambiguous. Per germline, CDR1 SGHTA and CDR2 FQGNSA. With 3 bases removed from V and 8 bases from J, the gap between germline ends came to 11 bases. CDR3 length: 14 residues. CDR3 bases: TGTGCCAGCAGCTTCGTCGGTACGGATTCACCCCTCCACTTT. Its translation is CASSFVGTDSPLHF.